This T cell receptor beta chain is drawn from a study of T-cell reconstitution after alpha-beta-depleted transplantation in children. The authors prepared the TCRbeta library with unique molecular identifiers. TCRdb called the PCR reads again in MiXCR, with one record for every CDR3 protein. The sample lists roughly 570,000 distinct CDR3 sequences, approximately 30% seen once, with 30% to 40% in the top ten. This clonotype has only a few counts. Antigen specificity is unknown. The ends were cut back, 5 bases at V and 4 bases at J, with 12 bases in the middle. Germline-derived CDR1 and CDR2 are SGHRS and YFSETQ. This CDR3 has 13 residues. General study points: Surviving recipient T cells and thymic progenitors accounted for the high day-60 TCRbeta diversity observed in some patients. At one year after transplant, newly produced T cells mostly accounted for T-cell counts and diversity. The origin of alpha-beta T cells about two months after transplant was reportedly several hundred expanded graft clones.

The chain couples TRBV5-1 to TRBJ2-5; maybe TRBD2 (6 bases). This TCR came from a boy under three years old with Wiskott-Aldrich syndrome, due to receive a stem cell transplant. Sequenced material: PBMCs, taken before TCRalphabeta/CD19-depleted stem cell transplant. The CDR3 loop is CASRGGGAETQYF. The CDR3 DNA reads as TGCGCCAGCAGAGGTGGAGGGGCAGAGACCCAGTACTTC.